This TCR beta chain was recovered during a study of OX40 agonist ivuxolimab in advanced cancers. At the level of the study: Given to patients was ivuxolimab, an agonistic anti-OX40 (CD134) antibody.

CDR1 and CDR2 (germline): SGHTA, FQGNSA. The CDR3 totals 16 residues. Trimming at V came to 3 bases and at J to 3 bases, leaving 9 bases not matched to a gene. The repertoire was sequenced with immunoSEQ multiplex PCR; TCRdb's copy has only in-frame clones and lacks some. The sample shows 60,000 or so clones, about 82% of them seen only once. The V and J genes are TRBV7-2 and TRBJ2-5, with 8 bases fitting TRBD1. This clonotype was obtained from an adult with an advanced solid tumor such as melanoma, head and neck, liver or kidney cancer. This specimen consisted of CD4+ or CD8+ T cells sorted from blood, obtained in a trial of the OX40 agonist ivuxolimab. The CDR3 region has the DNA TGTGCCAGCAGCTTTAGGCAGGGGGCGGGGAAAGAGACCCAGTACTTC. Protein product: CASSFRQGAGKETQYF. The whole variable domain, filled in from reference TRBV7-2 and TRBJ2-5, reads GAGVSQSPSNKVTEKGKDVELRCDPISGHTALYWYRQSLGQGLEFLIYFQGNSAPDKSGLPSDRFSAERTGGSVSTLTIQRTQQEDSAVYLCASSFRQGAGKETQYFGPGTRLLVL.